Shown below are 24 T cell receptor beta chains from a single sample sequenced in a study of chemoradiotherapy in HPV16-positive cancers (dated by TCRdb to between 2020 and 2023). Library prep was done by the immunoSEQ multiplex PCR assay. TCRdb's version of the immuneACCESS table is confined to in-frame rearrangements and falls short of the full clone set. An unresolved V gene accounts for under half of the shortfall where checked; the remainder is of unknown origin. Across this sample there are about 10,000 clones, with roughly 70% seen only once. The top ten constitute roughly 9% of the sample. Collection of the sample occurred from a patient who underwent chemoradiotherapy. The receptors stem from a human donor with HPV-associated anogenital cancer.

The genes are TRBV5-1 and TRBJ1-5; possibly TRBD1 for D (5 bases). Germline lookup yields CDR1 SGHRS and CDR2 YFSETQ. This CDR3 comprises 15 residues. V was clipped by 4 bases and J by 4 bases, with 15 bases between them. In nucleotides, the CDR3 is TGCGCCAGCAGCCCCGCCGGGGCACCGAATCAGCCCCAGCATTTT. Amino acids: CASSPAGAPNQPQHF.

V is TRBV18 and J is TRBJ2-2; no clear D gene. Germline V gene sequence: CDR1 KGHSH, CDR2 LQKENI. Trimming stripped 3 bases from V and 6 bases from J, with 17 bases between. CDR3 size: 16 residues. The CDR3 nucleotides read TGTGCCAGCTCACCGGCACGCAGCCTGGATGCCGGGGAGCTGTTTTTT. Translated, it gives CASSPARSLDAGELFF.

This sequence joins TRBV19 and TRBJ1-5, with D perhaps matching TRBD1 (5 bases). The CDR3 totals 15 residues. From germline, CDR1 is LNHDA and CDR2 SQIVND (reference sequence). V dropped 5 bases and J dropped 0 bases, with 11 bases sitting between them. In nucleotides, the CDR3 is TGTGCCAGTAGTCCCAGGGAGGGTAGCAATCAGCCCCAGCATTTT. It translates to CASSPREGSNQPQHF.

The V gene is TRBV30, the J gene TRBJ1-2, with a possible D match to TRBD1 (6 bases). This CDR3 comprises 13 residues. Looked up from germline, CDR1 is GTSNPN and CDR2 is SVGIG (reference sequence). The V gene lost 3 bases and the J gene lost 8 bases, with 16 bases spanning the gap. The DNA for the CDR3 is TGTGCCTGGAGCCCTTTGGGGGCGGGGGGCTACACCTTC. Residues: CAWSPLGAGGYTF.

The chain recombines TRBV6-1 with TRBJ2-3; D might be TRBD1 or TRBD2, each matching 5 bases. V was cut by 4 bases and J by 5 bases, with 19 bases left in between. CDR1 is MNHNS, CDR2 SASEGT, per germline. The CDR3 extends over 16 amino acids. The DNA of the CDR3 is TGTGCCAGCAGTGGGACACCCCGGGACGCACGAGATACGCAGTATTTT. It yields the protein CASSGTPRDARDTQYF.

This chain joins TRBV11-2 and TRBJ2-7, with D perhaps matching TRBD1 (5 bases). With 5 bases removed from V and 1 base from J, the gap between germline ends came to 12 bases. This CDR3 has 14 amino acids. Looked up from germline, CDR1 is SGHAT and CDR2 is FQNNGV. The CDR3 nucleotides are TGTGCCAGCAGCCCTGGCAGGGCTTCCTACGAGCAGTACTTC. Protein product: CASSPGRASYEQYF.

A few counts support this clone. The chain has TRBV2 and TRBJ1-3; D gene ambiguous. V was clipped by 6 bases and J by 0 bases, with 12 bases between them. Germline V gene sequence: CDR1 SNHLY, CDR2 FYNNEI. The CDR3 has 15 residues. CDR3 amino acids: CASSQDSNSGNTIYF. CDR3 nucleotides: TGTGCCAGCAGCCAGGACTCAAACTCTGGAAACACCATATATTTT.

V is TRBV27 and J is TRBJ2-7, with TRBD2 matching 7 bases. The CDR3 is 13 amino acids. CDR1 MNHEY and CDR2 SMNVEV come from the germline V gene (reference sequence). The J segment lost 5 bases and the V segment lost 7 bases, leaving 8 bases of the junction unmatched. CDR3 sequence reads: CASKRGGAHEQYF. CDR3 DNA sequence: TGTGCCAGCAAGCGGGGAGGCGCCCACGAGCAGTACTTC.

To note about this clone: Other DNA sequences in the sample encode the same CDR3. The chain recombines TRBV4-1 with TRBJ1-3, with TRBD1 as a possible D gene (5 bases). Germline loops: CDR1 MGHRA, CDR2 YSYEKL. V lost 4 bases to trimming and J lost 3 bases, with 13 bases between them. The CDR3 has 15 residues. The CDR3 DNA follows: TGCGCCAGCAGCCCTACAGGCAGAAGTGGAAACACCATATATTTT. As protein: CASSPTGRSGNTIYF.

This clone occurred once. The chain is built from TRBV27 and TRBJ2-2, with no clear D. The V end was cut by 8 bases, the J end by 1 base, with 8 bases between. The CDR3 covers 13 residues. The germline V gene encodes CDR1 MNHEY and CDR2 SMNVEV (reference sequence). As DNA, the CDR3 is TGTGCCAGCCTCAGGCTGAACACCGGGGAGCTGTTTTTT. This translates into CASLRLNTGELFF.

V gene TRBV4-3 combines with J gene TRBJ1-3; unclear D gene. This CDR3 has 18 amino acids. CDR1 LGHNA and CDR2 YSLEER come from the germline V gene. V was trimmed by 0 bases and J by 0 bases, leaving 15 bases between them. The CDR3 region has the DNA TGCGCCAGCAGCCAAGATGCGTACAGACTGAGCTCTGGAAACACCATATATTTT. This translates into CASSQDAYRLSSGNTIYF.

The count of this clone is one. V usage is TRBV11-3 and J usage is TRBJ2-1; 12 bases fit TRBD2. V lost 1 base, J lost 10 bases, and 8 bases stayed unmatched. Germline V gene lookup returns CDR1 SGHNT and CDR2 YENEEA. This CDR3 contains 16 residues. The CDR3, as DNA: TGTGCCAGCAGCTTAGGCCTAGCGGGAGGGCCACAGGAGCAGTTCTTC. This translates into CASSLGLAGGPQEQFF.

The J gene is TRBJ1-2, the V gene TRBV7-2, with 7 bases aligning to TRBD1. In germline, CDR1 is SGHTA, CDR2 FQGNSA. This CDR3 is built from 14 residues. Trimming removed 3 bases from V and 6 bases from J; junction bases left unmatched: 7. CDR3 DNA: TGTGCCAGCAGCTTGGGGAAGGGGGCGCATGGCTACACCTTC. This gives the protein CASSLGKGAHGYTF.

CDR3 in DNA: TGTGCCAGCAGGGGAACATGGAGGGGAGGAAACACCATATATTTT. It yields the protein CASRGTWRGGNTIYF. V gene TRBV28 combines with J gene TRBJ1-3; the D gene is possibly TRBD1 (5 bases). Per the germline V gene, CDR1 is MDHEN and CDR2 is SYDVKM. The CDR3 runs 15 residues. Trimming removed 6 bases at V and 4 bases at J, with 16 bases between.

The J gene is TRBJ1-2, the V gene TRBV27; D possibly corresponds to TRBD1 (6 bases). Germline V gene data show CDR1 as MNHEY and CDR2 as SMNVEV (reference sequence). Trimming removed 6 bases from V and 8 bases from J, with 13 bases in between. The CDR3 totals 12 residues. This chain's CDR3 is CASRGGTFGYTF. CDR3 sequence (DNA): TGTGCCAGCAGAGGCGGGACATTCGGCTACACCTTC.

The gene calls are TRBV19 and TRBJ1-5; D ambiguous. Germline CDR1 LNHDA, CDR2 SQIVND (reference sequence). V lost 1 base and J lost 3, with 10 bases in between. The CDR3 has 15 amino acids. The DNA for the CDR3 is TGTGCCAGTAGTATAGTGGGAGGGAACAATCAGCCCCAGCATTTT. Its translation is CASSIVGGNNQPQHF.

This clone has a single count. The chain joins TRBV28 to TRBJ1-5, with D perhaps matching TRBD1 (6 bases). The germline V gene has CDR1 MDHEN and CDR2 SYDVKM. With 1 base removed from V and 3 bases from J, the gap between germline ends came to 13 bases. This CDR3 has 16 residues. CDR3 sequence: CASSLFQGLSNQPQHF. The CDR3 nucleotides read TGTGCCAGCAGTTTATTCCAGGGGCTCTCCAATCAGCCCCAGCATTTT.

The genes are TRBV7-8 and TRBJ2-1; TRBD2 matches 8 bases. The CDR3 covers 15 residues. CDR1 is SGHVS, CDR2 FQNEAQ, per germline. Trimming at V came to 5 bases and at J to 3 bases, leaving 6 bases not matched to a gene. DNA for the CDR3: TGTGCCAGCAGCCCGATAGCGGGACTCTACAATGAGCAGTTCTTC. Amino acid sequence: CASSPIAGLYNEQFF. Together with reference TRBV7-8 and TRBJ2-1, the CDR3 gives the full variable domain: GAGVSQSPRYKVAKRGQDVALRCDPISGHVSLFWYQQALGQGPEFLTYFQNEAQLDKSGLPSDRFFAERPEGSVSTLKIQRTQQEDSAVYLCASSPIAGLYNEQFFGPGTRLTVL.

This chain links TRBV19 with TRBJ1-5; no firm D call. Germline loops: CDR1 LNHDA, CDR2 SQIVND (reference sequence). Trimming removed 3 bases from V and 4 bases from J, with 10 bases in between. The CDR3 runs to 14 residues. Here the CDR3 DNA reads TGTGCCAGTAGTATTATTGGAGGGAATCAGCCCCAGCATTTT. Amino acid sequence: CASSIIGGNQPQHF.

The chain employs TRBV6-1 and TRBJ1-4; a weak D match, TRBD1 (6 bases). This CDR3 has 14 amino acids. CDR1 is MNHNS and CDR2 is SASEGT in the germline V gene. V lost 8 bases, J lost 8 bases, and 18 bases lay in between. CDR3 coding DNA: TGTGCCAGCGGAAATACAGGGAGACGGGAAAAACTGTTTTTT. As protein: CASGNTGRREKLFF.

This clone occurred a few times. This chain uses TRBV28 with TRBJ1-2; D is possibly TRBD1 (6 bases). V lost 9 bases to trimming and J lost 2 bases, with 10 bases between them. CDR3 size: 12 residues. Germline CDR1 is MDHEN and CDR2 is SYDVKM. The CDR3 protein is CASLGQNYGYTF. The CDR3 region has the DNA TGTGCCAGTCTTGGACAGAACTATGGCTACACCTTC.

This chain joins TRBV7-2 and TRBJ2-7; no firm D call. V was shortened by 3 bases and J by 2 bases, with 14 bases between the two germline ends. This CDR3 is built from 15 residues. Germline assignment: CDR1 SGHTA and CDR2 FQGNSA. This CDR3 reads CASSFYLSIAYEQYF. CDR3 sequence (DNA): TGTGCCAGCAGCTTCTACCTGAGCATAGCCTACGAGCAGTACTTC.

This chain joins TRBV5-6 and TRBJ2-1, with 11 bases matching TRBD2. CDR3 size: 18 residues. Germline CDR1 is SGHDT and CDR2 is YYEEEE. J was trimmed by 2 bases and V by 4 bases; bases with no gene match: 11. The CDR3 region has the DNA TGTGCCAGCAGCCACCAACTAGCGGGAGAGGAGGCCTACAATGAGCAGTTCTTC. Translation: CASSHQLAGEEAYNEQFF.

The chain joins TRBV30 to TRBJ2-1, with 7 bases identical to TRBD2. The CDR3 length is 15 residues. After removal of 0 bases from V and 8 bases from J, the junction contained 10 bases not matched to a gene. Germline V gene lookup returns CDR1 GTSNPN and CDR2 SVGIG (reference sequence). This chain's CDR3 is CAWSVELARAHEQFF. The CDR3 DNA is TGTGCCTGGAGTGTTGAACTAGCGCGAGCACATGAGCAGTTCTTC.